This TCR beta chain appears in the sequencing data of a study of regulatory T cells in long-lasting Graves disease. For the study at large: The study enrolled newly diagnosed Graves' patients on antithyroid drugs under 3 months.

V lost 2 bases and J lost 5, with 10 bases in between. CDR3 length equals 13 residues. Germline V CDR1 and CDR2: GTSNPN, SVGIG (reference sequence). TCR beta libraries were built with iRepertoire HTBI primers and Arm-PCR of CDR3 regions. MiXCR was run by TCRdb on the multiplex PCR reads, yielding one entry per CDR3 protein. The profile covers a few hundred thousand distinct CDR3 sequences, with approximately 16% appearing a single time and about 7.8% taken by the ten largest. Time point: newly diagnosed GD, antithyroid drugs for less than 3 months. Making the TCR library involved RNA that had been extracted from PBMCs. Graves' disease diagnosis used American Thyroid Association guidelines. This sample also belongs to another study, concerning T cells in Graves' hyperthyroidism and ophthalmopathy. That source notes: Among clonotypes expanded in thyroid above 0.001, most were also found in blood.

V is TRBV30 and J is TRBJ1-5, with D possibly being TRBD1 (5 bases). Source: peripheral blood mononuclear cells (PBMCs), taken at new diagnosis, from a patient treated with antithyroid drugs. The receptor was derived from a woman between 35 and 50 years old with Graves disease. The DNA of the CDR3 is TGTGCCTGGAGTTCCAGGGAGGATCAGCCCCAGCATTTT. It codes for CAWSSREDQPQHF. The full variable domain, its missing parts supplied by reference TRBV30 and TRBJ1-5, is SQTIHQWPATLVQPVGSPLSLECTVEGTSNPNLYWYRQAAGRGLQLLFYSVGIGQISSEVPQNLSASRPQDRQFILSSKKLLLSDSGFYLCAWSSREDQPQHFGDGTRLSIL.